The 3 T cell receptor beta chains reported below all come from one sample, sequenced in a study of blood T cell repertoires in COVID-19. The method was immunoSEQ multiplex PCR; TCRdb's version includes in-frame clones alone and lacks a portion of them. Of about 100,000 clones listed, roughly 82% are singletons. Specimen: peripheral blood. The origin of the receptors is a man aged 55 to 70 with acute or convalescent COVID-19.

The chain uses TRBV5-1 and TRBJ2-1, with 9 nucleotides matching TRBD2. J was trimmed by 4 bases and V by 0 bases; bases with no gene match: 5. The V gene's germline CDR1 is SGHRS and CDR2 YFSETQ. The CDR3 runs to 16 residues. The CDR3 bases are TGCGCCAGCAGCTTGGGTGCGACTAGCGGTTACAATGAGCAGTTCTTC. It specifies CASSLGATSGYNEQFF.

This clone showed up just a few times. The chain recombines TRBV5-4 with TRBJ2-3; D might be TRBD1 (6 bases). V gave up 4 bases and J gave up 4 bases, with 10 bases separating them. CDR3 length: 13 amino acids. Germline CDR1 is SGHNT and CDR2 is YYREEE (reference sequence). The CDR3 region is CASSVGQADTQYF. The CDR3 DNA sequence: TGTGCCAGCAGCGTGGGACAAGCAGATACGCAGTATTTT.

The chain joins TRBV29-1 to TRBJ2-7, with 7 bases aligning to TRBD1. Germline V gene data show CDR1 as SQVTM and CDR2 as ANQGSEA. This CDR3 spans 13 amino acids. J was trimmed by 5 bases and V by 6 bases; bases with no gene match: 10. The CDR3: CSVLTGSGHEQYF. CDR3 bases: TGCAGCGTATTGACAGGGTCGGGACACGAGCAGTACTTC.